This T cell receptor beta chain was obtained from a study of T cell changes during pregnancy in multiple sclerosis. The V end was cut by 7 bases, the J end by 2 bases, with 12 bases between. The CDR3 contains 14 residues. Germline-derived CDR1 and CDR2 are MDHEN and SYDVKM. This clone appeared once. TCRdb's table, derived via immunoSEQ multiplex PCR, lists solely in-frame clones and lacks some. The sample holds about 44,000 clones, roughly 89% seen once. This receptor was taken from a female donor with multiple sclerosis, enrolled in a pregnancy study. Sequenced material: CD4+ T cells from peripheral blood mononuclear cells, taken in the first trimester of pregnancy. The chain recombines TRBV28 with TRBJ1-5; a weak D match, TRBD1 (6 bases). This chain's CDR3 is CASTGGPGNQPQHF. The CDR3 nucleotides are TGTGCCAGCACCGGGGGGCCGGGCAATCAGCCCCAGCATTTT. The entire variable domain, with the rest obtained from reference TRBV28 and TRBJ1-5, is as follows: DVKVTQSSRYLVKRTGEKVFLECVQDMDHENMFWYRQDPGLGLRLIYFSYDVKMKEKGDIPEGYSVSREKKERFSLILESASTNQTSMYLCASTGGPGNQPQHFGDGTRLSIL.